This T cell receptor (beta chain) was captured by sequencing in a study of OX40 agonist ivuxolimab in advanced cancers. The CDR3 sequence is 14 residues long. The V gene's germline CDR1 is LNHNV and CDR2 YYDKDF (reference sequence). V was pared by 5 bases and J by 8 bases, with 6 bases of the junction left unmatched. The assay was immunoSEQ multiplex PCR, and TCRdb's table has in-frame clones only and misses some. The sample has 95,000 to 150,000 clones; just under 95% are singletons. The specimen was CD4+ or CD8+ T cells sorted from blood, collected in a trial of the OX40 agonist ivuxolimab. The receptor comes from an adult with an advanced solid tumor such as melanoma, head and neck, liver or kidney cancer. The chain is built from TRBV15 and TRBJ1-3, with 10 bases matching TRBD1. In DNA form, the CDR3 reads TGTGCCACCAGCTCTCGGACAGGGGGAGACACCATATATTTT. Its protein product is CATSSRTGGDTIYF.